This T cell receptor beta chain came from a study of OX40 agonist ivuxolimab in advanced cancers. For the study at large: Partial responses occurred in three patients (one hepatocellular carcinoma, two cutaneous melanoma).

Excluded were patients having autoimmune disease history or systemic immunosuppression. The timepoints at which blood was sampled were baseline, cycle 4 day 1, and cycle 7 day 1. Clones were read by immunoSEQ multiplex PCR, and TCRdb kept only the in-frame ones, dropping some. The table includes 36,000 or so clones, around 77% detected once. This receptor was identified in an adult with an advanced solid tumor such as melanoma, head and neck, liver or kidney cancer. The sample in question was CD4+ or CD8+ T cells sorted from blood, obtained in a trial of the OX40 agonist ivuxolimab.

The CDR3 loop is CASSQVFSGLVETQYF. CDR3 sequence (DNA): TGCGCCAGCAGCCAAGTCTTCTCGGGACTGGTGGAGACCCAGTACTTC. V usage is TRBV4-1 and J usage is TRBJ2-5; tentatively, D is TRBD2 (6 bases). This CDR3 spans 16 amino acids. The V gene's germline CDR1 is MGHRA and CDR2 YSYEKL. Trimming left V 1 base short and J 5 bases short, with 17 bases between.